One and the same sample provided the 2 T cell receptor beta chains below, sequenced in a study of blood T cell repertoires in COVID-19. Produced via immunoSEQ multiplex PCR; TCRdb's table is partial and in-frame only. Of 250,000 to 350,000 clones in the sample, roughly nine tenths were seen once. The sample consisted of peripheral blood. Receptors were obtained from a woman aged 50 to 60 who had recovered from COVID-19.

This chain links TRBV19 with TRBJ1-1, with 8 positions matching TRBD1. CDR1 and CDR2 (germline): LNHDA, SQIVND (reference sequence). The CDR3 contains 13 residues. Losses at the gene ends were 2 bases for V and 5 bases for J; bases not matched to a gene: 1. As DNA, the CDR3 is TGTGCCAGTAGTATACAGGGGGCGACTGAAGCTTTCTTT. Its protein product is CASSIQGATEAFF.

J is TRBJ2-5 and V is TRBV18; unclear D gene. V was trimmed by 5 bases and J by 5 bases, leaving 9 bases between them. Looked up from germline, CDR1 is KGHSH and CDR2 is LQKENI. The CDR3 contains 12 residues. CDR3 loop: CASSTLRETQYF. Written as DNA, the CDR3 is TGTGCCAGCTCAACCCTTCGGGAGACCCAGTACTTC.